The sequence of this T cell receptor (beta chain) was determined in a study of cytomegalovirus exposure and HLA in healthy donors. CDR1 KGHSH and CDR2 LQKENI come from the germline V gene. The CDR3 totals 17 residues. Worth noting for this clone: The germline gene is not matched at one end of the junction; a read error may be the cause.

Both 60 Vbeta primers and 13 Jbeta primers went into the PCR. Repertoires were generated with immunoSEQ multiplex PCR, while TCRdb's copy carries only in-frame clones and drops some. The data hold about 150,000 clones, with approximately 84% observed a single time. This clonotype was sampled from a man aged 50 to 60 in good health and CMV-seropositive. The chain has TRBV18 and TRBJ1-1, with 9 bases lining up with TRBD1. The sample was PBMCs. In DNA, the CDR3 is TGTGCCAGCTCACCTACATCGGGACAGGGAGACAGGGAAAGGACGTCCTTT. It encodes CASSPTSGQGDRERTSF.